This paragraph covers one T cell receptor (beta chain) sequence. The antigen is unknown. These data come from a study of OX40 agonist ivuxolimab in advanced cancers. Study as a whole: The study enrolled dose-escalation patients with hepatocellular carcinoma, melanoma, renal cell or head and neck cancer.

The junction had 6 bases not matched to a gene; V was cut back by 4 bases and J by 2 bases. This CDR3 has 16 residues. Germline CDR1 and CDR2: SGDLS and YYNGEE. Patients who had autoimmune disease history or got systemic immunosuppression were left out. Study-level findings and limits: In the 0.1-3.0 mg/kg groups, partial responders showed among the lowest expansion.

Profiled with immunoSEQ multiplex PCR; TCRdb holds only in-frame clones, not every one. The sample lists 55,000 to 80,000 clones; roughly 90% were seen once. The chain carries TRBV9 and TRBJ2-3; 11 bases line up with TRBD2. The sequenced sample was CD4+ or CD8+ T cells sorted from blood, obtained in a trial of the OX40 agonist ivuxolimab. The sequence was obtained from an adult with an advanced solid tumor such as melanoma, head and neck, liver or kidney cancer. The CDR3 DNA follows: TGTGCCAGCAGCCGCCGGACTAGCGGGTACACAGATACGCAGTATTTT. The encoded protein is CASSRRTSGYTDTQYF.